A selection of T cell receptor beta chains follows, all from one sample in a study of blood T cell repertoires in COVID-19. TCRdb's table, derived via immunoSEQ multiplex PCR, lists solely in-frame clones and lacks some. The sample contains fewer than 250,000 clones, over 70% of which appear only once. The sample was PBMCs or T cells enriched from blood (not recorded which). These receptors originate from a woman aged 25-40 years who had been exposed to COVID-19. Each CDR3 is given with its conserved first and last residue. D genes are given only for firm matches. Size is stated for part of the rows, as once, few or many counts, or as a class when the clone is expanded.

.,TRBV5-1,TRBJ2-3,TRBD2,TGCGCCAGCAGCTTGAGCGGGACTAGCGGGAGTAACGCAGATACGCAGTATTTT,CASSLSGTSGSNADTQYF
.,TRBV27,TRBJ2-1,TRBD1,TGTGCCAGCAGGGGGACAGGGAAAGGGAATGAGCAGTTCTTC,CASRGTGKGNEQFF
.,TRBV5-4,TRBJ1-2,.,TGTGCCAGCAGCTTGGGCGCGGATTCGTATGGCTACACCTTC,CASSLGADSYGYTF
.,TRBV5-1,TRBJ2-1,TRBD2,TGCGCCAGCAGCTTGGCGGGAGGCACCTACAATGAGCAGTTCTTC,CASSLAGGTYNEQFF
once,TRBV7-2,TRBJ1-6,.,TGTGCCAGCAGCTCAGCCCGGGGAGGCGTCGGATCACCCCTCCACTTT,CASSSARGGVGSPLHF
.,TRBV28,TRBJ1-1,TRBD1,TGTGCCAGCAGTCCCGGGGACAGAGGGAAAGTAGAAGCTTTCTTT,CASSPGDRGKVEAFF
.,TRBV7-9,TRBJ2-5,.,TGTGCCAGCAGCTTAGGGCCCGCTGGGGGCCGTGAGACCCAGTACTTC,CASSLGPAGGRETQYF
.,TRBV28,TRBJ1-5,TRBD1,TGTGCCAGCAGTTACGACTACAGGGGGCTGAGACCGGGTTTCACCCAGCCCCAGCATTTT,CASSYDYRGLRPGFTQPQHF
.,TRBV27,TRBJ1-2,.,TGTGCCAGCAGTTTAAAAGCCGGACAGTACGGCTACACCTTC,CASSLKAGQYGYTF
.,TRBV27,TRBJ1-2,.,TGTGCCAGCAGTCCTATCGGGGGGTTTACTTATGGCTACACCTTC,CASSPIGGFTYGYTF
.,TRBV4-1,TRBJ2-7,.,TGCGCCAGCAGCCAAGGACAGTACGAGCAGTACTTC,CASSQGQYEQYF
.,TRBV10-3,TRBJ2-7,TRBD2,TGTGCCACCTTGGGGGGGGGCTCCTACGAGCAGTACTTC,CATLGGGSYEQYF
.,TRBV6-1,TRBJ2-7,.,TGTGCCAGCAGTGAGGCTAGTTCAGGGGGGCGGTCCCACTACTACTACGAGCAGTACTTC,CASSEASSGGRSHYYYEQYF
.,TRBV12-5,TRBJ1-2,TRBD1,TGTGCTAGTAGAAACGGACAGGGGGCCTATGGCTACACCTTC,CASRNGQGAYGYTF
.,TRBV7-9,TRBJ2-7,TRBD1,TGTGCCAGCAGCTCCCCTTGGACAGGAACTTACGAGCAGTACTTC,CASSSPWTGTYEQYF
few,TRBV6-5,TRBJ1-3,.,TGTGCCAGCAGTTACTCGGGGAGCTCTGGAAACACCATATATTTT,CASSYSGSSGNTIYF
.,TRBV2,TRBJ2-7,TRBD2,TGTGCCAGCTTTTTAAGCGGGACGGTCTCCTACGAGCAGTACTTC,CASFLSGTVSYEQYF
once,TRBV5-4,TRBJ2-7,TRBD2,TGTGCCAGCAGCTTGTCTAGCGGGAGTCTTGAGCAGTACTTC,CASSLSSGSLEQYF
.,TRBV24-1,TRBJ2-1,TRBD1,TGTGCCACCAGTGATCCAGGACAGGGTGGTGAGCAGTTCTTC,CATSDPGQGGEQFF
.,TRBV9,TRBJ1-4,.,TGTGCCAGCAGCGTAGGAACGGGGTATCAGATCGAAAAACTGTTTTTT,CASSVGTGYQIEKLFF